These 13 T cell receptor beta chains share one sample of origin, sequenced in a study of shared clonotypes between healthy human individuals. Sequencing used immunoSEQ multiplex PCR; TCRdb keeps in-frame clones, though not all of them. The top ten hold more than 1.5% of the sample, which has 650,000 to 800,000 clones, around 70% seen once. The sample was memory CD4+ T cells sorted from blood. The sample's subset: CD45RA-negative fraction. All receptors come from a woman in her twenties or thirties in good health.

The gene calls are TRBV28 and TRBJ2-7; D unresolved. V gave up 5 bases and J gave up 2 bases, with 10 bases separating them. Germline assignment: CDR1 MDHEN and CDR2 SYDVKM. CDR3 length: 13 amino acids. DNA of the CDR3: TGTGCCAGCAGTACCGGGCCGACCTACGAGCAGTACTTC. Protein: CASSTGPTYEQYF.

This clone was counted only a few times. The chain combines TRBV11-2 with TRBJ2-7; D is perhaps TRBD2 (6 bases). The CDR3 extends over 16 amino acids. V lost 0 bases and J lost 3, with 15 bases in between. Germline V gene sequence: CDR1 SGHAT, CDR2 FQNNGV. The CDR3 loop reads CASSLEYAGPYYEQYF. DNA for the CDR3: TGTGCCAGCAGCTTAGAGTACGCGGGGCCTTACTACGAGCAGTACTTC.

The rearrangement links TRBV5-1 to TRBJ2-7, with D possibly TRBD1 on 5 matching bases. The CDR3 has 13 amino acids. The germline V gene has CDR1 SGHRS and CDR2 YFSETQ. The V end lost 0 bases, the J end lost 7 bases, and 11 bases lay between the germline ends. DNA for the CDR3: TGCGCCAGCAGCTTGGCCAGGGTCGAGGAGCAGTACTTC. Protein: CASSLARVEEQYF.

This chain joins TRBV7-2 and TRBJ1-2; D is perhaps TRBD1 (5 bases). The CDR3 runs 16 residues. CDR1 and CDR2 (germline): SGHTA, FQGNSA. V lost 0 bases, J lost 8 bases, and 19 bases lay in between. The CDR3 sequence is CASSLARREGDQGYTF. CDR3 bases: TGTGCCAGCAGCTTAGCCAGGAGGGAAGGGGATCAGGGCTACACCTTC.

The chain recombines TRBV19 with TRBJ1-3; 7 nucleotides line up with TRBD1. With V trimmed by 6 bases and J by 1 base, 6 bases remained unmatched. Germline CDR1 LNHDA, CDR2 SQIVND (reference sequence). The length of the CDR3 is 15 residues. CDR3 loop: CASSLRDRSGNTIYF. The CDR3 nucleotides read TGTGCCAGTAGCCTGAGGGACAGATCTGGAAACACCATATATTTT.

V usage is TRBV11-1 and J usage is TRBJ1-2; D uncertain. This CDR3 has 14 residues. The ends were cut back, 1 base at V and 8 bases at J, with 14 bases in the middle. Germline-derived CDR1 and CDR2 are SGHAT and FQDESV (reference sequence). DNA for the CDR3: TGTGCCAGCAGCTTAGAGCGGTCGGGGAACGGCTACACCTTC. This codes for CASSLERSGNGYTF. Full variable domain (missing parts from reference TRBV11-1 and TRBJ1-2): EAEVAQSPRYKITEKSQAVAFWCDPISGHATLYWYRQILGQGPELLVQFQDESVVDDSQLPKDRFSAERLKGVDSTLKIQPAELGDSAMYLCASSLERSGNGYTFGSGTRLTVV.

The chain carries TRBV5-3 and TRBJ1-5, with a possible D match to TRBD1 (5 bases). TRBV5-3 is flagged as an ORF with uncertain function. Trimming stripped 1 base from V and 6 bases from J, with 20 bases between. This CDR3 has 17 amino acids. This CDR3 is CARSLFPGTIGTQPQHF. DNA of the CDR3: TGTGCCAGAAGCTTGTTTCCAGGCACTATAGGGACTCAGCCCCAGCATTTT.

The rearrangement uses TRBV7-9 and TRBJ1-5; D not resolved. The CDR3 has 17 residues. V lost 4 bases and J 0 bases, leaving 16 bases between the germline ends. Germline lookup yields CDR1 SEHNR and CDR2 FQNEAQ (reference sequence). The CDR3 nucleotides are TGTGCCAGCAGCTCGGAGGGATCGAGTAGTAGCAATCAGCCCCAGCATTTT. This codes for CASSSEGSSSSNQPQHF.

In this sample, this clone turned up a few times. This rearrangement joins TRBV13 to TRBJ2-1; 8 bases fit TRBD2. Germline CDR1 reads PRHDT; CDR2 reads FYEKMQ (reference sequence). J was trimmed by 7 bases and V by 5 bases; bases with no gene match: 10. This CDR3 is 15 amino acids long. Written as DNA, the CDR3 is TGTGCCAGCAGCCTGCTTCTAGCGGGCGTAAATGAGCAGTTCTTC. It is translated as CASSLLLAGVNEQFF.

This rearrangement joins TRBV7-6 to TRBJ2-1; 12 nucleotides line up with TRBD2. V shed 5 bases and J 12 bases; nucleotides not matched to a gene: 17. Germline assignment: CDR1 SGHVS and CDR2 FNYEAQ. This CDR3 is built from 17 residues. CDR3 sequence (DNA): TGTGCCAGCAGCCCTGGGGATGGGCTAGCGGGAGGGCGCGGGCAGTTCTTC. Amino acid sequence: CASSPGDGLAGGRGQFF.

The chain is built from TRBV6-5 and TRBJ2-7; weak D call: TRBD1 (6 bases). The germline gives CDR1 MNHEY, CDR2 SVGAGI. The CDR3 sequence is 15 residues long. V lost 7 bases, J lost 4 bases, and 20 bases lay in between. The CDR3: CASNSQGTSSYEQYF. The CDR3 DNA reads TGTGCCAGCAACTCCCAGGGGACCTCCTCTTACGAGCAGTACTTC.

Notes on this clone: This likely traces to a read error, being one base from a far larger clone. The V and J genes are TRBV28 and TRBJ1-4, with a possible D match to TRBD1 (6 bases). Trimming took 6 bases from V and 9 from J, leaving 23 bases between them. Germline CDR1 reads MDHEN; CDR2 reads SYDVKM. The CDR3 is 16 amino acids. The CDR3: CASSRNTEQGLKKLFF. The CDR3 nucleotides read TGTGCCAGCAGCAGGAATACCGAACAGGGCTTGAAAAAACTGTTTTTT.

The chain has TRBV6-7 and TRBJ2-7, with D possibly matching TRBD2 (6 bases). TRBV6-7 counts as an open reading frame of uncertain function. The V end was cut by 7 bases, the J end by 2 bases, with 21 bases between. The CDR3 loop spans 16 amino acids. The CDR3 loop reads CASTLTEPGDTYEQYF. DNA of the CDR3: TGTGCCAGCACCCTAACAGAACCGGGAGATACCTACGAGCAGTACTTC.